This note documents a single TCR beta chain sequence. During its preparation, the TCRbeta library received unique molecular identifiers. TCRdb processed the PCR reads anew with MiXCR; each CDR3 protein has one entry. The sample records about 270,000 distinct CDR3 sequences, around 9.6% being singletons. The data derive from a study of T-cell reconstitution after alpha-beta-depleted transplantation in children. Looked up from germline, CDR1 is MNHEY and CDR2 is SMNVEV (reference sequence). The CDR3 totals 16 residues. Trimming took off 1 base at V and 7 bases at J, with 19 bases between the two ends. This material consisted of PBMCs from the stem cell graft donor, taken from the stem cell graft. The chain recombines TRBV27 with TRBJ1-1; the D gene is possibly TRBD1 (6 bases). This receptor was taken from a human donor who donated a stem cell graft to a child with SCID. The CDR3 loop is CASSLFGAGAVNEAFF. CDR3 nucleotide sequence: TGTGCCAGCAGTTTATTTGGGGCGGGGGCCGTAAATGAAGCTTTCTTT.